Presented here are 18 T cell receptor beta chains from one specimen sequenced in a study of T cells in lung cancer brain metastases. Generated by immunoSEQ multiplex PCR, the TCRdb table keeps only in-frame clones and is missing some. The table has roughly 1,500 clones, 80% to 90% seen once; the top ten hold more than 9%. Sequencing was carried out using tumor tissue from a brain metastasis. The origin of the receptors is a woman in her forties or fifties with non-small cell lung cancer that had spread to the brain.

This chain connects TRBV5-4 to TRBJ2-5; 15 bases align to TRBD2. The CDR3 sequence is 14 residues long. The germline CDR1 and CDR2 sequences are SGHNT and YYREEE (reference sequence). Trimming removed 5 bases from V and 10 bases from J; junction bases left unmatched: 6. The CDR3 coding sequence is TGTGCCAGCAGTTCGGGACTAGCGGGAGGATACCAGTACTTC. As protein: CASSSGLAGGYQYF.

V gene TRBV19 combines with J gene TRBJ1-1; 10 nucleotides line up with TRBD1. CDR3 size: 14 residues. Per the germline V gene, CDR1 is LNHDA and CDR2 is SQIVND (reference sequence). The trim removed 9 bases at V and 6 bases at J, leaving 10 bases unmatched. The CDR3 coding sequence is TGTGCCAGCAGACAGGGGGCCTTTCTTTCTGAAGCTTTCTTT. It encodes CASRQGAFLSEAFF.

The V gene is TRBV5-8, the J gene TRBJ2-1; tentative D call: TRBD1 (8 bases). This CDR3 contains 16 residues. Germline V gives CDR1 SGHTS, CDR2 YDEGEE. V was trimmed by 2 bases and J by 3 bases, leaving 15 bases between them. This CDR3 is CASSFYRGGLYNEQFF. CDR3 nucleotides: TGTGCCAGCAGCTTTTACAGGGGGGGTCTCTACAATGAGCAGTTCTTC.

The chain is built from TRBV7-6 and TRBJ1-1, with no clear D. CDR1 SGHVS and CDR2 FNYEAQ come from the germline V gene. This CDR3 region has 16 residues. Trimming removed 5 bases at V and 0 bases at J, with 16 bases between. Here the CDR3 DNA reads TGTGCCAGCAGCCCCACGGCCAGACAAATGAACACTGAAGCTTTCTTT. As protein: CASSPTARQMNTEAFF.

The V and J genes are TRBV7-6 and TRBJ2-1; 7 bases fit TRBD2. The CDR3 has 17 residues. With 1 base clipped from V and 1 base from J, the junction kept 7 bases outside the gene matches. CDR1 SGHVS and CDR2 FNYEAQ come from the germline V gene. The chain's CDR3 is CASSLVSGGRSYNEQFF. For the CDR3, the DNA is TGTGCCAGCAGCTTAGTTAGTGGCGGGAGATCCTACAATGAGCAGTTCTTC.

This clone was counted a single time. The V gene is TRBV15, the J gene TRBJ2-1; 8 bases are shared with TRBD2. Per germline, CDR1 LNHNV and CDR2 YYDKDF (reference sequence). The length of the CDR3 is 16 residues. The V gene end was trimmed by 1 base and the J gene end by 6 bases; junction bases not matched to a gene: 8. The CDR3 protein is CATSRGAAGEGNEQFF. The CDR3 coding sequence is TGTGCCACCAGCAGAGGGGCAGCGGGAGAAGGCAATGAGCAGTTCTTC.

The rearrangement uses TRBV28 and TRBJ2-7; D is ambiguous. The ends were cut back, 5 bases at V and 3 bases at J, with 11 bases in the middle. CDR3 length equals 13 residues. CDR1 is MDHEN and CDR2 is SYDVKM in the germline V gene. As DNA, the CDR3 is TGTGCCAGCAGTGTCCTATCTAACTACGAGCAGTACTTC. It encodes CASSVLSNYEQYF.

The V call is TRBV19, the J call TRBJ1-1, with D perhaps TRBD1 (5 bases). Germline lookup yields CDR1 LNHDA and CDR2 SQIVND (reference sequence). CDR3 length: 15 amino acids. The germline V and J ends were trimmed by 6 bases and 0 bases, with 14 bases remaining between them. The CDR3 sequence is CASRTPWGMNTEAFF. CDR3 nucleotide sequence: TGTGCCAGTAGAACCCCGTGGGGGATGAACACTGAAGCTTTCTTT.

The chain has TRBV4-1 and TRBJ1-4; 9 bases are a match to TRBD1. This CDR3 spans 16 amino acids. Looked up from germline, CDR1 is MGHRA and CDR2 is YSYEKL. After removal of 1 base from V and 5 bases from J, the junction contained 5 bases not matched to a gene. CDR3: CASSQVLGTGNEKLFF. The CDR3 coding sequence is TGCGCCAGCAGCCAAGTGTTGGGGACAGGGAATGAAAAACTGTTTTTT.

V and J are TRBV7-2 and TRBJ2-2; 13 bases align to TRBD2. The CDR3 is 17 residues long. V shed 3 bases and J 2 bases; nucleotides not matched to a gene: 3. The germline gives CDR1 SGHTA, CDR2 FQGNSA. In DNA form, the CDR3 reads TGTGCCAGCAGCTTCCGGACTAGCGGGGGAAACACCGGGGAGCTGTTTTTT. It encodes CASSFRTSGGNTGELFF.

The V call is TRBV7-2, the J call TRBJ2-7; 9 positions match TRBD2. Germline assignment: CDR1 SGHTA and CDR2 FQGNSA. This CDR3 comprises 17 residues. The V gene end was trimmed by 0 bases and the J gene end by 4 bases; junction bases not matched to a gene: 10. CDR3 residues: CASSLAGGRALSYEQYF. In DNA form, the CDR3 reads TGTGCCAGCAGCTTAGCGGGCGGGAGGGCCCTAAGTTACGAGCAGTACTTC. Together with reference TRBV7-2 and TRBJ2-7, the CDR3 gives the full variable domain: GAGVSQSPSNKVTEKGKDVELRCDPISGHTALYWYRQSLGQGLEFLIYFQGNSAPDKSGLPSDRFSAERTGGSVSTLTIQRTQQEDSAVYLCASSLAGGRALSYEQYFGPGTRLTVT.

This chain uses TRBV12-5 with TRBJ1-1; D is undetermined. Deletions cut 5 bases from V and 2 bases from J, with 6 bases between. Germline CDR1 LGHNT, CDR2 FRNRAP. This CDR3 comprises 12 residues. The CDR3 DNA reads TGTGCTAGTGGTCATCACAACACTGAAGCTTTCTTT. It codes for CASGHHNTEAFF.

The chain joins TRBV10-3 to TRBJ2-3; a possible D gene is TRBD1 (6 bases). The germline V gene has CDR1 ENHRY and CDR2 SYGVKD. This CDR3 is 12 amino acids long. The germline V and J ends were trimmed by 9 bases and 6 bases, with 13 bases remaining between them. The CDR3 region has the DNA TGTGCCATTAACGGGGACACGGATACGCAGTATTTT. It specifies CAINGDTDTQYF.

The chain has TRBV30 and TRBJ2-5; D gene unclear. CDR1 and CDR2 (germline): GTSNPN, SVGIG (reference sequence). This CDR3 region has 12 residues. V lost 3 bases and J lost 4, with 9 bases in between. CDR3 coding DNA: TGTGCCTGGAGCGAGAGCTCAGAGACCCAGTACTTC. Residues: CAWSESSETQYF. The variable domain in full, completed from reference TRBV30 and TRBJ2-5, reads SQTIHQWPATLVQPVGSPLSLECTVEGTSNPNLYWYRQAAGRGLQLLFYSVGIGQISSEVPQNLSASRPQDRQFILSSKKLLLSDSGFYLCAWSESSETQYFGPGTRLLVL.

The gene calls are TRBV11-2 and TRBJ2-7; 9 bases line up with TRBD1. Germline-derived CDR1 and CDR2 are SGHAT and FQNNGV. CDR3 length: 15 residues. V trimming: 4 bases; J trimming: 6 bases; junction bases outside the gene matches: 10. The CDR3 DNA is TGTGCCAGCAGCTCCTCGGACAGGGGTTATCTCGAGCAGTACTTC. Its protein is CASSSSDRGYLEQYF.

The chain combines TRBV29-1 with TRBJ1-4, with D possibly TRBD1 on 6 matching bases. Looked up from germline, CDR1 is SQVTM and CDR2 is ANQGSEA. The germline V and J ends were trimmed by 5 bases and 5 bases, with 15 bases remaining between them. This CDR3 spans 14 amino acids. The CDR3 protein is CSVKGRGNNEKLFF. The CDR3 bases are TGCAGCGTTAAAGGGAGGGGGAACAATGAAAAACTGTTTTTT.

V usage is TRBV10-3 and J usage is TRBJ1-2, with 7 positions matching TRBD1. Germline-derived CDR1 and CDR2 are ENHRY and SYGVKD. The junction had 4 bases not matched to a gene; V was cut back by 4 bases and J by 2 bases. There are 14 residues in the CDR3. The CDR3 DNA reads TGTGCCATCAGTGGGCCGACAGGGAACTATGGCTACACCTTC. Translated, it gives CAISGPTGNYGYTF.

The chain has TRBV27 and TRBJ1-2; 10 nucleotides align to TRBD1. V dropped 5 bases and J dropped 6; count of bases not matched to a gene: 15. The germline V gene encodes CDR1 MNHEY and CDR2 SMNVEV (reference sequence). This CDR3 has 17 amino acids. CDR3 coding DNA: TGTGCCAGCAGTATGAAGGGACAGGGGAGCAGGAGGGATGGCTACACCTTC. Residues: CASSMKGQGSRRDGYTF.